These T cell receptor beta chains were read from a single sample in a study of identical twins. TCRdb called the 5' RACE reads again in MiXCR, with one record for every CDR3 protein. The sample yields 470,000 or so distinct CDR3 sequences, approximately 25% seen once. The same data also contributed to another study, on T cells expressing NK-cell markers.

Input material: CD4+ T cells sorted from blood. These receptors originate from a woman aged 18 to 35 in good health. Each CDR3 is given with its conserved first and last residue. A D gene is named only where the DNA matches it firmly. The listing skips clone size in some rows; elsewhere it reads once, few, many or a size class.

-,-,TRBV6-6,TRBJ1-2,CATRRGDGYTF,TGTGCCACCCGTAGAGGCGATGGCTACACCTTC
few,-,TRBV6-1,TRBJ2-3,CATLRRFQGTDTQYF,TGTGCCACCCTACGGCGCTTTCAGGGCACAGATACGCAGTATTTT
-,TRBD2,TRBV20-1,TRBJ2-1,CSARKAGGPYNEQFF,TGCAGTGCTAGAAAGGCGGGAGGGCCGTACAATGAGCAGTTCTTC
-,-,TRBV20-1,TRBJ1-1,CSARERSFTEAFF,TGCAGTGCTAGAGAGAGGTCCTTCACTGAAGCTTTCTTT
many,-,TRBV12-3/TRBV12-4,TRBJ2-6,CASSLSSSGANVLTF,TGTGCCAGCAGTTTGTCCTCCTCTGGGGCCAACGTCCTGACTTTC
-,-,TRBV7-8,TRBJ1-5,CASSLSGSWVNQPQHF,TGTGCCAGCAGCTTATCGGGAAGCTGGGTAAATCAGCCCCAGCATTTT
once,-,TRBV6-1,TRBJ2-3,CASRQSGEGYTQYF,TGTGCCAGCAGACAAAGCGGAGAGGGGTATACGCAGTATTTT
few,TRBD2,TRBV7-2,TRBJ2-3,CASSLGGLAGDTQYF,TGTGCCAGCAGCCTAGGGGGACTAGCGGGAGATACGCAGTATTTT
few,TRBD2,TRBV5-4,TRBJ2-7,CASSAVSRTRSYEQYF,TGTGCCAGCAGCGCAGTTTCGAGGACTAGAAGTTACGAGCAGTACTTC
-,-,TRBV3-1,TRBJ2-1,CASSQAQRMEQFF,TGTGCCAGCAGCCAAGCGCAGCGGATGGAGCAGTTCTTC
-,-,TRBV7-3,TRBJ2-1,CASSPRGVSSYNEQFF,TGTGCCAGCAGCCCGCGAGGGGTGAGCTCCTACAATGAGCAGTTCTTC
-,TRBD2,TRBV14,TRBJ2-1,CASSPHRLAGSDEQFF,TGTGCCAGCAGCCCCCATCGACTAGCGGGATCGGATGAGCAGTTCTTC
few,-,TRBV5-1,TRBJ2-5,CASSLGSFQETQYF,TGCGCCAGCAGCTTGGGCAGTTTCCAAGAGACCCAGTACTTC
-,-,TRBV6-5,TRBJ1-5,CASSSSFQNQPQHF,TGTGCCAGCAGCTCCTCCTTCCAGAATCAGCCCCAGCATTTT
-,-,TRBV5-1,TRBJ2-2,CATGTQNTGELFF,TGCGCCACCGGGACTCAGAACACCGGGGAGCTGTTTTTT
-,-,TRBV7-9,TRBJ2-3,CASSSPPGRSTDTQYF,TGTGCCAGCAGCTCCCCTCCGGGCCGGAGCACAGATACGCAGTATTTT
-,-,TRBV11-1,TRBJ2-5,CASSTRTIQETQYF,TGTGCCAGCAGCACAAGGACTATACAAGAGACCCAGTACTTC
-,TRBD2,TRBV6-1,TRBJ2-3,CASSQQRSGASTDTQYF,TGTGCCAGCAGTCAACAGCGTAGCGGGGCGAGCACAGATACGCAGTATTTT
-,-,TRBV29-1,TRBJ2-5,CSVARGQETQYF,TGCAGCGTCGCCAGGGGCCAAGAGACCCAGTACTTC
-,-,TRBV7-2,TRBJ1-5,CASSLVRNQPQHF,TGTGCCAGCAGCTTAGTCAGGAATCAGCCCCAGCATTTT
-,TRBD2,TRBV20-1,TRBJ2-4,CSARDTARTSARDIQYF,TGCAGTGCTAGAGATACTGCGAGGACTAGCGCTCGTGACATTCAGTACTTC
-,-,TRBV7-9,TRBJ2-2,CASSLEGTNTGELFF,TGTGCCAGCAGCTTAGAGGGCACGAACACCGGGGAGCTGTTTTTT
few,TRBD2,TRBV11-2,TRBJ2-3,CASSSNGLVVGDTQYF,TGTGCCAGCAGCTCAAACGGACTAGTTGTGGGAGATACGCAGTATTTT
-,-,TRBV14,TRBJ2-1,CASSQDSTVSSYNEQFF,TGTGCCAGCAGCCAGGACTCTACGGTGAGCTCCTACAATGAGCAGTTCTTC
-,TRBD1,TRBV7-2,TRBJ2-1,CASSIRQGNEQFF,TGTGCCAGCAGCATTAGACAGGGCAATGAGCAGTTCTTC
few,-,TRBV7-2,TRBJ2-1,CASSLVPAEYNEQFF,TGTGCCAGCAGCTTAGTACCAGCGGAATACAATGAGCAGTTCTTC
-,-,TRBV21-1,TRBJ2-7,CASSTRTGSSYEQYF,TGTGCCAGCAGCACCAGGACGGGGAGCTCCTACGAGCAGTACTTC
-,-,TRBV18,TRBJ2-6,CASSPRLANVLTF,TGTGCCAGCTCACCACGCTTGGCCAACGTCCTGACTTTC
few,TRBD2,TRBV7-2,TRBJ2-7,CASSLSSGAYEQYF,TGTGCCAGCAGCTTAAGTAGCGGGGCCTACGAGCAGTACTTC
once,-,TRBV10-2,TRBJ2-3,CASSESRTSTDTQYF,TGCGCCAGCAGTGAGAGTCGGACTTCCACAGATACGCAGTATTTT
few,TRBD1,TRBV20-1,TRBJ1-1,CSAKRGQTTEAFF,TGCAGTGCAAAGAGGGGACAGACCACTGAAGCTTTCTTT
-,TRBD2,TRBV6-5,TRBJ2-1,CASSYSGGVFNEQFF,TGTGCCAGCAGTTACTCCGGGGGGGTGTTCAATGAGCAGTTCTTC
-,-,TRBV6-1,TRBJ1-5,CASRAGVQESRNQPQHF,TGTGCCAGCAGGGCAGGGGTCCAGGAGTCCCGCAATCAGCCCCAGCATTTT
-,-,TRBV20-1,TRBJ2-1,CSARGVIHNEQFF,TGCAGTGCAAGAGGAGTTATCCACAATGAGCAGTTCTTC
-,TRBD1,TRBV7-9,TRBJ2-5,CASSYSRDREETQYF,TGTGCCAGCAGCTATTCCCGGGACAGGGAAGAGACCCAGTACTTC
many,TRBD2,TRBV6-1,TRBJ2-1,CASLGTTGREQFF,TGTGCCAGCCTGGGGACTACGGGCAGGGAGCAGTTCTTC
-,-,TRBV5-1,TRBJ2-5,CASSGAPEETQYF,TGCGCCAGTTCCGGGGCCCCAGAAGAGACCCAGTACTTC
-,-,TRBV20-1,TRBJ2-1,CSARHYGPYNEQFF,TGCAGTGCTAGACATTATGGGCCCTACAATGAGCAGTTCTTC
few,TRBD2,TRBV2,TRBJ2-5,CASSSPAGGLLLKSETQYF,TGTGCCAGCAGTTCGCCAGCGGGGGGGCTCCTTCTAAAATCGGAGACCCAGTACTTC
-,-,TRBV20-1,TRBJ2-3,CSARDLSVDTQYF,TGCAGTGCTAGAGATCTGTCTGTTGATACGCAGTATTTT
-,-,TRBV7-2,TRBJ1-2,CASSLAALYGYTF,TGTGCCAGCAGCTTGGCAGCCCTGTATGGCTACACCTTC
-,-,TRBV5-5,TRBJ2-7,CASSLARDPYYEQYF,TGTGCCAGCAGCTTGGCCCGTGACCCCTACTACGAGCAGTACTTC
-,TRBD2,TRBV10-3,TRBJ2-2,CATQSGSPNTGELFF,TGTGCCACCCAAAGCGGGAGCCCGAACACCGGGGAGCTGTTTTTT
-,-,TRBV3-1,TRBJ2-7,CASSWTDGNEQYF,TGTGCCAGCAGCTGGACCGATGGCAACGAGCAGTACTTC
few,TRBD2,TRBV5-1,TRBJ2-5,CASSSQTSGETQYF,TGCGCCAGCAGCTCCCAGACTAGCGGAGAGACCCAGTACTTC
many,-,TRBV20-1,TRBJ1-1,CSARDGEASEAFF,TGCAGTGCTAGAGATGGAGAGGCCTCTGAAGCTTTCTTT
-,-,TRBV5-1,TRBJ2-5,CASGPRGQHFEETQYF,TGCGCCAGCGGTCCCCGGGGCCAACATTTTGAAGAGACCCAGTACTTC
few,-,TRBV27,TRBJ2-7,CASSLQSQGPYEQYF,TGTGCCAGCAGTTTACAAAGCCAGGGGCCCTACGAGCAGTACTTC
few,-,TRBV7-2,TRBJ1-1,CASSFWGPGPGTEAFF,TGTGCCAGCAGCTTCTGGGGGCCAGGGCCGGGCACTGAAGCTTTCTTT
-,TRBD1,TRBV7-2,TRBJ1-2,CASSPGGAGYGYTF,TGTGCCAGCAGTCCAGGGGGCGCGGGCTATGGCTACACCTTC
-,-,TRBV2,TRBJ2-7,CASSEGARDSYEQYF,TGTGCCAGCAGTGAGGGAGCGCGGGACTCCTACGAGCAGTACTTC
-,TRBD2,TRBV29-1,TRBJ2-1,CSVAGTSGSNEQFF,TGCAGCGTTGCTGGGACTAGCGGGAGCAATGAGCAGTTCTTC